What follows are 16 T cell receptor beta chains derived from one specimen sequenced in a study of T cells after yellow fever vaccination. In TCRdb, the 5' RACE reads were re-called with MiXCR into one record per CDR3 protein. This table has a few hundred thousand distinct CDR3 sequences, approximately 4.2% appearing once. This sample comprised PBMCs, obtained 5 days after the yellow fever booster vaccination. The receptors come from a man aged 18 to 29 who received the YFV17D yellow fever vaccine.

V gene TRBV5-6 combines with J gene TRBJ2-1; 11 bases are a match to TRBD2. This CDR3 is built from 16 residues. Germline loops: CDR1 SGHDT, CDR2 YYEEEE. J gave up 4 bases and V 4 bases, and 7 bases lay outside the gene matches. In DNA form, the CDR3 reads TGTGCCAGCAGCACAATAGCGGGGGGGTTATACAATGAGCAGTTCTTC. Translating it yields CASSTIAGGLYNEQFF.

The genes are TRBV4-1 and TRBJ2-1; 9 bases agree with TRBD1. Germline CDR1 and CDR2: MGHRA and YSYEKL. V dropped 4 bases and J dropped 10; count of bases not matched to a gene: 8. The CDR3 consists of 14 residues. The CDR3 region has the DNA TGCGCCAGCAGCCTTGGACAGGGGAACGGGGAGCAGTTCTTC. This gives the protein CASSLGQGNGEQFF.

This clonotype turned up a few times. The rearrangement joins TRBV5-6 to TRBJ1-2; D possibly corresponds to TRBD1 (5 bases). There are 15 residues in the CDR3. V was shortened by 3 bases and J by 0 bases, with 12 bases between the two germline ends. The germline V gene encodes CDR1 SGHDT and CDR2 YYEEEE. This CDR3 reads CASSWWGRANYGYTF. For the CDR3, the DNA is TGTGCCAGCAGCTGGTGGGGCAGAGCTAACTATGGCTACACCTTC. The whole variable domain, remainder taken from reference TRBV5-6 and TRBJ1-2, is DAGVTQSPTHLIKTRGQQVTLRCSPKSGHDTVSWYQQALGQGPQFIFQYYEEEERQRGNFPDRFSGHQFPNYSSELNVNALLLGDSALYLCASSWWGRANYGYTFGSGTRLTVV.

This clonotype was counted only a few times. This chain links TRBV20-1 with TRBJ1-6; no clear D. Per germline, CDR1 DFQATT and CDR2 SNEGSKA (reference sequence). The CDR3 loop spans 12 amino acids. V was pared by 6 bases and J by 3 bases, with 6 bases between. The chain's CDR3 is CSAFDYNSPLHF. As DNA, the CDR3 is TGCAGTGCATTCGACTATAATTCACCCCTCCACTTT.

The gene calls are TRBV9 and TRBJ2-1; possibly TRBD2 for D (5 bases). V was clipped by 2 bases and J by 9 bases, with 12 bases between them. CDR1 and CDR2 (germline): SGDLS, YYNGEE. This CDR3 has 13 amino acids. The CDR3 DNA reads as TGTGCCAGCAGCGTGACTACTAGTTCTGAGCAGTTCTTC. This gives the protein CASSVTTSSEQFF.

This clonotype appeared a few times. The chain recombines TRBV18 with TRBJ2-7, with D perhaps TRBD1 (6 bases). CDR1 and CDR2 from the germline V gene are KGHSH and LQKENI. Deletions cut 2 bases from V and 3 bases from J, with 14 bases between. The CDR3 contains 15 residues. CDR3 DNA sequence: TGTGCCAGCTCACCAAGGTCTACAGGGAACTACGAGCAGTACTTC. It specifies CASSPRSTGNYEQYF.

The chain couples TRBV5-1 to TRBJ2-7; D is possibly TRBD1 (5 bases). This CDR3 region has 14 residues. CDR1 and CDR2 from the germline V gene are SGHRS and YFSETQ. V was trimmed by 4 bases and J by 0 bases, leaving 11 bases between them. The CDR3 here is CASSADRNSYEQYF. The CDR3 DNA follows: TGCGCCAGCAGCGCAGACAGAAACTCCTACGAGCAGTACTTC.

This clonotype appeared a few times. The gene calls are TRBV11-2 and TRBJ2-1, with TRBD2 identical over 8 bases. The CDR3 extends over 14 amino acids. V lost 5 bases to trimming and J lost 3 bases; unmatched junction nucleotides: 3. Germline V gene lookup returns CDR1 SGHAT and CDR2 FQNNGV. The CDR3 nucleotides read TGTGCCAGCAGCGTTAGCGGGGTCTACAATGAGCAGTTCTTC. Amino acids: CASSVSGVYNEQFF.

This clonotype occurred many times. V and J are TRBV12-3 or TRBV12-4 and TRBJ1-4, with 7 bases matching TRBD1. The CDR3 covers 15 residues. The junction had 2 bases not matched to a gene; V was cut back by 4 bases and J by 0 bases. As DNA, the CDR3 is TGTGCCAGCAGTTCGCAGGGGGCAACTAATGAAAAACTGTTTTTT. It codes for CASSSQGATNEKLFF.

This clonotype was counted a single time. A much more abundant neighbour one base away suggests this may be a read error. The gene calls are TRBV2 and TRBJ1-1; TRBD1 agrees at 9 bases. The CDR3 sequence is 13 residues long. Germline CDR1 is SNHLY and CDR2 is FYNNEI. The DNA of the CDR3 is TGTGCCAGCGGGACAGGGCTCAACACTGGAGCTTTCTTT. This translates into CASGTGLNTGAFF. The entire variable domain, with the rest obtained from reference TRBV2 and TRBJ1-1, is as follows: EPEVTQTPSHQVTQMGQEVILRCVPISNHLYFYWYRQILGQKVEFLVSFYNNEISEKSEIFDDQFSVERPDGSNFTLKIRSTKLEDSAMYFCASGTGLNTGAFFGQGTRLTVV.

The sample holds a few counts of this clonotype. The chain is built from TRBV12-3 or TRBV12-4 and TRBJ1-2; TRBD1 is a possible D gene (6 bases). V was shortened by 7 bases and J by 6 bases, with 18 bases between the two germline ends. This CDR3 is 14 amino acids long. The CDR3 bases are TGTGCCAGCACCCCTGCAGGGGTGGGAGATGGCTACACCTTC. It yields the protein CASTPAGVGDGYTF.

This sequence joins TRBV20-1 and TRBJ1-5; D may be TRBD1 (6 bases). The CDR3 is 14 amino acids. Germline assignment: CDR1 DFQATT and CDR2 SNEGSKA (reference sequence). Trimming shortened V by 5 bases and J by 2 bases, and 13 bases separated the two germline ends. In DNA, the CDR3 is TGCAGTGCTTCCTTTTACAGGGGCAATCAGCCCCAGCATTTT. It encodes CSASFYRGNQPQHF.

V usage is TRBV7-9 and J usage is TRBJ1-1; D perhaps matches TRBD1 (5 bases). The CDR3 is 13 residues long. CDR1 is SEHNR and CDR2 is FQNEAQ in the germline V gene (reference sequence). V lost 4 bases and J lost 6, with 12 bases in between. In DNA form, the CDR3 reads TGTGCCAGCAGCTCTCAGGGAGGCTCTGAAGCTTTCTTT. Protein product: CASSSQGGSEAFF. The variable domain in full, completed from reference TRBV7-9 and TRBJ1-1, reads DTGVSQNPRHKITKRGQNVTFRCDPISEHNRLYWYRQTLGQGPEFLTYFQNEAQLEKSRLLSDRFSAERPKGSFSTLEIQRTEQGDSAMYLCASSSQGGSEAFFGQGTRLTVV.

Only a few counts were recorded for this clonotype. V and J are TRBV28 and TRBJ1-1; D is uncertain. Germline V gene lookup returns CDR1 MDHEN and CDR2 SYDVKM. The CDR3 length is 10 residues. Deletions cut 3 bases from V and 5 bases from J, with 1 base between. The CDR3 DNA reads as TGTGCCAGCAGTTTTACTGAAGCTTTCTTT. Translating gives CASSFTEAFF.

The V and J genes are TRBV19 and TRBJ2-1; D possibly uses TRBD1 or TRBD2 (5 bases each). Germline CDR1 reads LNHDA; CDR2 reads SQIVND (reference sequence). This CDR3 contains 15 residues. V lost 3 bases, J lost 6 bases, and 15 bases lay in between. This CDR3 is CASSIRGDPVNEQFF. CDR3 in DNA: TGTGCCAGTAGTATTCGAGGGGATCCGGTCAATGAGCAGTTCTTC.

This clonotype was recorded at least ten times. V and J are TRBV6-5 and TRBJ2-1; D unresolved. The CDR3 covers 14 residues. V was cut by 6 bases and J by 5 bases, with 14 bases left in between. The germline V gene encodes CDR1 MNHEY and CDR2 SVGAGI. The CDR3: CASSPSGENNEQFF. CDR3 in DNA: TGTGCCAGCAGCCCGAGTGGAGAGAACAATGAGCAGTTCTTC.